Presented here are 24 T cell receptor beta chains from one specimen sequenced in a study of shared clonotypes between healthy human individuals. The data were produced by immunoSEQ multiplex PCR, yet TCRdb's version contains in-frame clones alone and is incomplete. Among roughly 2 million clones listed, 90% to 95% were seen once. The specimen was naive CD4+ T cells sorted from blood. Subset indicated: CD45RA+ positively selected. These receptor sequences come from a man aged 18 to 35 in good health.

The chain employs TRBV6-5 and TRBJ1-1; unclear D gene. Germline values: CDR1 MNHEY, CDR2 SVGAGI. The CDR3 is 14 amino acids. Between the trimmed V and J ends, which lost 0 bases and 3 bases, there was a span of 8 bases. CDR3 coding DNA: TGTGCCAGCAGTTACTCGAACACCTACACTGAAGCTTTCTTT. This encodes CASSYSNTYTEAFF.

The rearrangement uses TRBV30 and TRBJ1-5; D might be TRBD1 (5 bases). The germline V and J ends were trimmed by 4 bases and 5 bases, with 18 bases remaining between them. The germline gives CDR1 GTSNPN, CDR2 SVGIG (reference sequence). The CDR3 totals 15 residues. The CDR3 region is CAWTVQVNGDQPQHF. The CDR3 DNA sequence: TGTGCCTGGACGGTACAGGTCAACGGGGATCAGCCCCAGCATTTT.

The chain couples TRBV7-2 to TRBJ1-1, with 9 bases identical to TRBD1. The germline gives CDR1 SGHTA, CDR2 FQGNSA. The CDR3 runs to 15 residues. With V trimmed by 4 bases and J by 2 bases, 5 bases remained unmatched. DNA of the CDR3: TGTGCCAGCAGCTCCCCGGGACAGGGAAACACTGAAGCTTTCTTT. Its translation: CASSSPGQGNTEAFF.

V is TRBV21-1 and J is TRBJ2-7; no check of the table's D call, TRBD2, against the DNA was made. TRBV21-1 is a pseudogene segment. The CDR3 length is 19 residues. This CDR3 is CASSKGPLPVLSFTWEQYF. For the CDR3, the DNA is TGTGCCAGCAGCAAAGGCCCGTTACCTGTCCTTTCCTTTACTTGGGAGCAGTACTTC.

The genes are TRBV5-1 and TRBJ1-2, with D tentatively TRBD1 (5 bases). The germline V gene has CDR1 SGHRS and CDR2 YFSETQ. The CDR3 totals 15 residues. The V and J ends lost 2 bases and 3 bases respectively, with 14 bases between them. The CDR3 DNA follows: TGCGCCAGCAGCTTCGGACATACCGAGGACTATGGCTACACCTTC. Amino acids: CASSFGHTEDYGYTF.

The CDR3 loop reads CASKKAVSYEQYF. CDR3 nucleotide sequence: TGTGCCAGCAAAAAGGCGGTCTCCTACGAGCAGTACTTC. The chain joins TRBV6-5 to TRBJ2-7, with D unresolved. With 7 bases removed from V and 0 bases from J, the gap between germline ends came to 10 bases. CDR1 is MNHEY, CDR2 SVGAGI, per germline. The CDR3 has 13 residues.

The V call is TRBV18, the J call TRBJ1-5; maybe TRBD1 (6 bases). V lost 4 bases and J 0 bases, leaving 16 bases between the germline ends. The CDR3 length is 17 residues. Germline CDR1 reads KGHSH; CDR2 reads LQKENI. The CDR3, as DNA: TGTGCCAGCTCACGCGAACTACGACAGGATAGCAATCAGCCCCAGCATTTT. It specifies CASSRELRQDSNQPQHF.

The chain has TRBV10-1 and TRBJ2-1; no firm D call. From germline, CDR1 is WNHNN and CDR2 SYGVQD (reference sequence). V was trimmed by 2 bases and J by 10 bases, leaving 12 bases between them. The CDR3 totals 13 residues. Here the CDR3 reads CASSEELRREQFF. As DNA, the CDR3 is TGCGCCAGCAGTGAGGAGCTTAGGAGAGAGCAGTTCTTC.

Concerning this clone: A read error may be the cause here, since a much bigger clone is one base away. Other DNA sequences of this sample code for an identical CDR3. V is TRBV5-1 and J is TRBJ1-5; D is undetermined. V was shortened by 0 bases and J by 0 bases, with 4 bases between the two germline ends. The CDR3 has 14 residues. CDR1 is SGHRS, CDR2 YFSETQ, per germline. DNA for the CDR3: TGCGCCAGCAGCTTGGGGGGTAGCAATCAGCCCCAGCATTTT. It yields the protein CASSLGGSNQPQHF.

The chain has TRBV2 and TRBJ2-7, with 9 bases lining up with TRBD1. This CDR3 contains 14 residues. Trimming took 1 base from V and 6 from J; bases not matched to a gene: 4. Germline V gene lookup returns CDR1 SNHLY and CDR2 FYNNEI. CDR3: CASSEGTGVIEQYF. CDR3 DNA: TGTGCCAGCAGTGAAGGGACAGGGGTCATCGAGCAGTACTTC.

This chain links TRBV19 with TRBJ2-7, with 8 nucleotides matching TRBD2. The CDR3 spans 14 residues. CDR1 is LNHDA and CDR2 is SQIVND in the germline V gene (reference sequence). Germline trimming cut 9 bases from V and 6 bases from J; bases unmatched to any gene: 13. This CDR3 is CASTKRERGIEQYF. The CDR3 region has the DNA TGTGCCAGCACCAAGCGGGAGAGGGGGATCGAGCAGTACTTC.

This clone was seen once. The junction departs from germline at one end; a sequencing error may be responsible. The chain combines TRBV14 with TRBJ2-2, with 8 bases matching TRBD1. Per germline, CDR1 SGHDN and CDR2 FVKESK. The CDR3 consists of 16 residues. The CDR3 sequence: CASNQDGTGATGELFF. DNA of the CDR3: TGTGCCAGCAACCAAGATGGGACAGGAGCCACCGGGGAGCTGTTTTTT.

The rearrangement links TRBV28 to TRBJ2-5; 11 bases line up with TRBD2. The J segment lost 9 bases and the V segment lost 1 base, leaving 1 base of the junction unmatched. Looked up from germline, CDR1 is MDHEN and CDR2 is SYDVKM. The CDR3 is 13 residues long. The CDR3 spells CASSLLAGGAQYF. The CDR3 DNA follows: TGTGCCAGCAGTTTATTAGCGGGGGGGGCCCAGTACTTC.

Points on this clone: Other DNA sequences of this sample code for an identical CDR3. This chain uses TRBV5-4 with TRBJ1-2, with a weak D call TRBD1 (6 bases). The CDR3 has 13 residues. Germline V gene lookup returns CDR1 SGHNT and CDR2 YYREEE (reference sequence). Trimming cost V 0 bases and J 4 bases, with 7 bases left between them. CDR3 loop: CASSLDRVYGYTF. DNA for the CDR3: TGTGCCAGCAGCTTGGACAGGGTCTATGGCTACACCTTC.

V is TRBV19 and J is TRBJ1-1; tentative D call: TRBD1 (6 bases). CDR3 length: 13 residues. V lost 5 bases and J lost 2, with 9 bases in between. The germline V gene encodes CDR1 LNHDA and CDR2 SQIVND (reference sequence). In nucleotides, the CDR3 is TGTGCCAGTAGTTTCAGGGGTAACACTGAAGCTTTCTTT. This sequence encodes CASSFRGNTEAFF. The entire variable domain, with the rest obtained from reference TRBV19 and TRBJ1-1, is as follows: DGGITQSPKYLFRKEGQNVTLSCEQNLNHDAMYWYRQDPGQGLRLIYYSQIVNDFQKGDIAEGYSVSREKKESFPLTVTSAQKNPTAFYLCASSFRGNTEAFFGQGTRLTVV.

As regards this clone: Distinct nucleotide sequences in the sample also encode this CDR3. V gene TRBV6-1 combines with J gene TRBJ2-7, with 8 nucleotides matching TRBD2. Germline lookup yields CDR1 MNHNS and CDR2 SASEGT. With V trimmed by 5 bases and J by 7 bases, 13 bases remained unmatched. The length of the CDR3 is 15 residues. The CDR3 protein is CASSLSGGRWDEQYF. The DNA of the CDR3 is TGTGCCAGCAGTTTAAGCGGGGGCAGGTGGGATGAGCAGTACTTC.

The rearrangement joins TRBV5-6 to TRBJ1-2; tentative D call: TRBD1 (5 bases). Trimming removed 4 bases from V and 7 bases from J, with 8 bases in between. CDR1 SGHDT and CDR2 YYEEEE come from the germline V gene. CDR3 length: 11 residues. CDR3: CASSIRGGYTF. In nucleotides, the CDR3 is TGTGCCAGCAGCATAAGGGGTGGCTACACCTTC. Based on the CDR3 plus reference TRBV5-6 and TRBJ1-2, the full variable domain is DAGVTQSPTHLIKTRGQQVTLRCSPKSGHDTVSWYQQALGQGPQFIFQYYEEEERQRGNFPDRFSGHQFPNYSSELNVNALLLGDSALYLCASSIRGGYTFGSGTRLTVV.

The rearrangement links TRBV6-5 to TRBJ2-3; no clear D gene. From germline, CDR1 is MNHEY and CDR2 SVGAGI. Trimming left V 8 bases short and J 5 bases short, with 14 bases between. This CDR3 comprises 13 residues. In nucleotides, the CDR3 is TGTGCCAGCCTCGGTACCAGCGAAGATACGCAGTATTTT. The encoded protein is CASLGTSEDTQYF.

The rearrangement links TRBV9 to TRBJ1-1; TRBD1 might be the D (5 bases). In germline, CDR1 is SGDLS, CDR2 YYNGEE. The CDR3 spans 15 residues. The V end lost 1 base, the J end lost 0 bases, and 10 bases lay between the germline ends. The CDR3 bases are TGTGCCAGCAGCGTAAGGGGTTACATGAACACTGAAGCTTTCTTT. Its translation is CASSVRGYMNTEAFF.

CDR3 amino acids: CASSLQDLLTGELFF. As DNA, the CDR3 is TGTGCCAGCAGCTTACAGGACCTACTCACCGGGGAGCTGTTTTTT. This chain links TRBV7-2 with TRBJ2-2; D unresolved. The V gene's germline CDR1 is SGHTA and CDR2 FQGNSA. This CDR3 region has 15 residues. V gave up 2 bases and J gave up 4 bases, with 11 bases separating them.

The J gene is TRBJ1-5, the V gene TRBV30; a possible D gene is TRBD1 (5 bases). Trimming took 8 bases from V and 3 from J, leaving 11 bases between them. The CDR3 length is 12 residues. CDR1 is GTSNPN and CDR2 is SVGIG in the germline V gene (reference sequence). The CDR3 nucleotides are TGTGCCCTTGGGGGGAACAATCAGCCCCAGCATTTT. It specifies CALGGNNQPQHF. Full variable domain (rest looked up from reference TRBV30 and TRBJ1-5): SQTIHQWPATLVQPVGSPLSLECTVEGTSNPNLYWYRQAAGRGLQLLFYSVGIGQISSEVPQNLSASRPQDRQFILSSKKLLLSDSGFYLCALGGNNQPQHFGDGTRLSIL.

In regard to this clone: A clone one base away is much larger, so this may be a read error. The V call is TRBV5-1, the J call TRBJ2-7; a weak D match, TRBD1 (5 bases). The V end lost 0 bases, the J end lost 4 bases, and 20 bases lay between the germline ends. The CDR3 contains 17 residues. CDR1 SGHRS and CDR2 YFSETQ come from the germline V gene. CDR3 in amino acids: CASSLGLLGLKGYEQYF. The CDR3 region has the DNA TGCGCCAGCAGCTTGGGCCTTCTAGGGTTGAAGGGGTACGAGCAGTACTTC.

The CDR3 DNA is TGTGCCAGCAGTGCAGGGACAGGAATGAACACTGAAGCTTTCTTT. Protein sequence: CASSAGTGMNTEAFF. The chain joins TRBV6-1 to TRBJ1-1; 8 nucleotides line up with TRBD1. CDR1 MNHNS and CDR2 SASEGT come from the germline V gene. The CDR3 has 15 residues. V lost 4 bases, J lost 0 bases, and 4 bases stayed unmatched.

This sequence joins TRBV19 and TRBJ2-3; 7 nucleotides match TRBD1. The CDR3 has 16 residues. V lost 1 base to trimming and J lost 1 base; unmatched junction nucleotides: 5. CDR1 is LNHDA and CDR2 is SQIVND in the germline V gene (reference sequence). Written as DNA, the CDR3 is TGTGCCAGTAGTATAGTTCACACAGGGGGCACAGATACGCAGTATTTT. The encoded protein is CASSIVHTGGTDTQYF. The full variable domain, its missing parts supplied by reference TRBV19 and TRBJ2-3, is DGGITQSPKYLFRKEGQNVTLSCEQNLNHDAMYWYRQDPGQGLRLIYYSQIVNDFQKGDIAEGYSVSREKKESFPLTVTSAQKNPTAFYLCASSIVHTGGTDTQYFGPGTRLTVL.